This entry features one TCR beta chain sequence. Its antigen is as yet unknown. The CDR3 sequence is 14 residues long. The germline V and J ends were trimmed by 7 bases and 3 bases, with 16 bases remaining between them. Germline lookup yields CDR1 MNHNS and CDR2 SASEGT. The PCR was carried out with 60 Vbeta primers and 13 Jbeta primers. The data were produced by immunoSEQ multiplex PCR, yet TCRdb's version contains in-frame clones alone and is incomplete. The sample carries about 150,000 clones, about 70% recorded once. The sample is drawn from a study of cytomegalovirus exposure and HLA in healthy donors. Notes on the study in general: A link between a missense DCLRE1C variant and TCR beta V- and J-gene trimming emerged from a later analysis.

V gene TRBV6-1 combines with J gene TRBJ2-7, with a tentative D call TRBD1 (5 bases). The receptor was derived from a woman aged 40-49 years in good health and CMV-seronegative. Sequencing used PBMCs. The DNA of the CDR3 is TGTGCCAGCAAGGACCTAGGGGAAGGCTACGAGCAGTACTTC. Amino acid sequence: CASKDLGEGYEQYF.